This is a list of T cell receptor beta chains from one sample in a study of cytomegalovirus exposure and HLA in healthy donors. The data were produced by immunoSEQ multiplex PCR, yet TCRdb's version contains in-frame clones alone and is incomplete. The repertoire holds about 82,000 clones, with approximately 69% as singletons. The sample was PBMCs. These receptors all come from a man aged 25 to 45 in good health and CMV-seropositive. Both conserved end residues are part of each CDR3.

j_call v_call cdr3_aa
- TRBV28 CASGLDRGRRGGYYEQYF
TRBJ2-7 TRBV7-2 CASRSLGTSPNEQYF
TRBJ2-7 TRBV5-4 CASSPGGADHEQYF
TRBJ2-1 TRBV9 CASSPSEGIGYNEQFF
TRBJ1-4 TRBV9 CASSVTGEVGEKLFF
TRBJ1-3 TRBV15 CATSRDRGSGNTIYF
TRBJ2-6 TRBV30 CAWADYSGANVLTF
TRBJ1-5 TRBV2 CASSTDRVNQPQHF
TRBJ2-2 TRBV6-6 CASCVAGNTGELFF
TRBJ2-7 TRBV16 CASSQQWTPGTYEQYF
TRBJ1-5 TRBV11-2 CASSEQGLRSNQPQHF
TRBJ1-3 TRBV28 CASILGGDSGNTIYF
TRBJ2-7 TRBV6-5 CASSPGGHEQYF
TRBJ2-7 TRBV6-6 CASSFRDYGSYEQYF
TRBJ1-3 TRBV6-1 CASSEATGGNTIYF
TRBJ2-5 TRBV6-5 CASSYRGVETQYF
TRBJ2-1 TRBV28 CASSPGTVYNEQFF
TRBJ2-3 TRBV30 CAWSEEISGGEGTDTQYF
TRBJ1-2 TRBV4-3 CASSQDGSRGKNTF
TRBJ1-1 TRBV7-8 CASSLSGVGSTEAFF
TRBJ2-7 TRBV9 CASSVTSGNYEQYF
TRBJ1-3 TRBV5-4 CASRHMNSGNTIYF
TRBJ2-4 TRBV18 CASSPTGQVNIQYF
TRBJ2-1 TRBV5-1 CASSLEQGTYNEQFF
TRBJ2-7 TRBV5-4 CASSLGMGTGGNEQYF
TRBJ2-3 TRBV11-3 CASSLGGGRTDTQYF
TRBJ1-1 TRBV9 CASSFGGGTEAFF
TRBJ1-4 TRBV27 CASRPGTTNEKLFF
TRBJ1-1 TRBV5-1 CASSWDSWGTEAFF
TRBJ2-2 TRBV6-5 CASRSGQRRGELFF
TRBJ2-1 TRBV6-1 CASGKGRNEQFF
TRBJ2-6 TRBV6-5 CASSREPSRANVLTF
TRBJ2-1 TRBV6-5 CASSLAGQINEQFF
TRBJ1-5 TRBV23-1 CASSQRDRGQPQHF
TRBJ1-5 TRBV6-1 CASSDGDRGGGRPQHF
TRBJ1-2 TRBV5-6 CASSSPYRGSNYGYTF
TRBJ2-7 TRBV27 CASSFSLAGVRSYEQYF
TRBJ2-7 TRBV2 CASKVVRENEQYF
TRBJ2-1 TRBV5-1 CASRQASGAEQFF